This record covers a single TCR beta chain. As yet, its antigen is unknown. The data originate from a study of monozygotic twins with cystic fibrosis. The germline V gene has CDR1 GTSNPN and CDR2 SVGIG (reference sequence). The CDR3 covers 16 residues. V was clipped by 1 base and J by 8 bases, with 21 bases between them. Overall study results and limits: Low clonality (median approximately 0.0095) suggested a mostly naive repertoire. J usage was most co-twin-similar in 8 of 16 pairs, V in 13.

Sequencing was performed with immunoSEQ multiplex PCR; in TCRdb, only in-frame clones are kept and a portion is missing. The top ten hold 1.1% of the sample, which has approximately 14,000 clones, roughly 85% seen once. Material: blood. This clonotype was obtained from a boy between 10 and 17 years old with cystic fibrosis. The rearrangement uses TRBV30 and TRBJ2-1, with a weak D call TRBD1 (6 bases). The CDR3 spells CAWSESMGAPWDEQFF. The CDR3 nucleotides are TGTGCCTGGAGTGAGTCTATGGGGGCCCCTTGGGATGAGCAGTTCTTC.